A selection of T cell receptor beta chains follows, all from one sample in a study of cytomegalovirus exposure and HLA in healthy donors. Profiled with immunoSEQ multiplex PCR; TCRdb holds only in-frame clones, not every one. The sample lists some 150,000 clones; less than 85% were seen once. The source material was PBMCs. Receptors were obtained from a man aged 50 to 60 in good health and CMV-seropositive. The CDR3 runs from the conserved cysteine through the conserved F or W. D genes are given only for firm matches. Clone size is given for some rows only: seen once, a few or many times, or a class if the clone is expanded.

CDR3 protein: CASSFRGEQFF
CDR3 DNA: TGTGCCAGCAGCTTCCGAGGGGAGCAGTTCTTC
clone size: once
V gene: TRBV11-3
J gene: TRBJ2-1
D gene: -

CDR3 protein: CASSLGPDGYTF
CDR3 DNA: TGCGCCAGCAGCTTGGGTCCGGATGGCTACACCTTC
clone size: -
V gene: TRBV5-1
J gene: TRBJ1-2
D gene: -

CDR3 protein: CAWSFMGLGNSPLHF
CDR3 DNA: TGCGCCTGGAGTTTCATGGGACTGGGTAATTCACCCCTCCACTTT
clone size: -
V gene: TRBV30
J gene: TRBJ1-6
D gene: -

CDR3 protein: CASSWSFAGGENEQFF
CDR3 DNA: TGTGCCAGCAGCTGGTCCTTCGCGGGAGGTGAGAATGAGCAGTTCTTC
clone size: -
V gene: TRBV7-8
J gene: TRBJ2-1
D gene: TRBD2

CDR3 protein: CASRGGTGGQPQHF
CDR3 DNA: TGTGCCAGCAGGGGGGGGACAGGGGGACAGCCCCAGCATTTT
clone size: few
V gene: TRBV2
J gene: TRBJ1-5
D gene: TRBD1

CDR3 protein: CSALAEGYEQYF
CDR3 DNA: TGCAGCGCACTAGCGGAGGGGTACGAGCAGTACTTC
clone size: -
V gene: TRBV29-1
J gene: TRBJ2-7
D gene: TRBD2

CDR3 protein: CATLDRGLNQPQHF
CDR3 DNA: TGTGCCACTCTGGACAGGGGGCTCAATCAGCCCCAGCATTTT
clone size: once
V gene: TRBV19
J gene: TRBJ1-5
D gene: TRBD1

CDR3 protein: CASSLSTSGRADPGELFF
CDR3 DNA: TGTGCCAGCAGCTTATCTACTAGCGGGAGGGCCGACCCCGGGGAGCTGTTTTTT
clone size: few
V gene: TRBV7-2
J gene: TRBJ2-2
D gene: TRBD2

CDR3 protein: CASSKRDRAYEQYF
CDR3 DNA: TGTGCCAGCAGCAAGAGGGACAGGGCCTACGAGCAGTACTTC
clone size: -
V gene: TRBV6-6
J gene: TRBJ2-7
D gene: TRBD1

CDR3 protein: CASSVGTSGARGTYNEQFF
CDR3 DNA: TGCGCCAGCAGCGTCGGGACTAGCGGGGCGAGGGGGACATACAATGAGCAGTTCTTC
clone size: -
V gene: TRBV5-1
J gene: TRBJ2-1
D gene: TRBD2

CDR3 protein: CASSLGTSGTGELFF
CDR3 DNA: TGTGCCAGCTCACTTGGGACTAGCGGGACCGGGGAGCTGTTTTTT
clone size: few
V gene: TRBV18
J gene: TRBJ2-2
D gene: TRBD2

CDR3 protein: CASSTGQASYGYTF
CDR3 DNA: TGTGCCAGCAGTACTGGACAAGCCTCCTATGGCTACACCTTC
clone size: few
V gene: TRBV2
J gene: TRBJ1-2
D gene: -

CDR3 protein: CASSFQGAGSYEQYF
CDR3 DNA: TGTGCCAGCAGTTTCCAGGGTGCCGGCTCCTACGAGCAGTACTTC
clone size: -
V gene: TRBV27
J gene: TRBJ2-7
D gene: -

CDR3 protein: CASSQESAGDTGELFF
CDR3 DNA: TGTGCCAGCAGCCAAGAGTCAGCGGGAGACACCGGGGAGCTGTTTTTT
clone size: once
V gene: TRBV4-2
J gene: TRBJ2-2
D gene: TRBD2

CDR3 protein: CASSEVAGSYNEQFF
CDR3 DNA: TGTGCCAGCAGTGAGGTGGCAGGCTCCTACAATGAGCAGTTCTTC
clone size: -
V gene: TRBV6-4
J gene: TRBJ2-1
D gene: -

CDR3 protein: CASSLPGQGYYEQYF
CDR3 DNA: TGTGCCAGCAGCTTGCCGGGACAGGGGTACTACGAGCAGTACTTC
clone size: medium-sized
V gene: TRBV5-6
J gene: TRBJ2-7
D gene: TRBD1

CDR3 protein: CASSPRQGAITAGANVLTF
CDR3 DNA: TGCGCCAGCAGCCCACGACAGGGGGCAATAACGGCTGGGGCCAACGTCCTGACTTTC
clone size: -
V gene: TRBV5-1
J gene: TRBJ2-6
D gene: TRBD1

CDR3 protein: CASSLTSGISYEQYF
CDR3 DNA: TGTGCCAGCAGCCTGACTAGCGGAATCTCCTACGAGCAGTACTTC
clone size: -
V gene: TRBV6-1
J gene: TRBJ2-7
D gene: TRBD2

CDR3 protein: CASSLQGMNTEAFF
CDR3 DNA: TGCGCCAGCAGCTTACAGGGAATGAACACTGAAGCTTTCTTT
clone size: once
V gene: TRBV5-1
J gene: TRBJ1-1
D gene: -

CDR3 protein: CASSWPDTIYF
CDR3 DNA: TGTGCCAGCAGCTGGCCCGACACCATATATTTT
clone size: -
V gene: TRBV6-5
J gene: TRBJ1-3
D gene: -

CDR3 protein: CSGKRGGELFF
CDR3 DNA: TGCAGCGGCAAGCGGGGCGGGGAGCTGTTTTTT
clone size: -
V gene: TRBV29-1
J gene: TRBJ2-2
D gene: TRBD2

CDR3 protein: CASRGGQGDQPQHF
CDR3 DNA: TGTGCCAGCAGAGGGGGACAGGGGGATCAGCCCCAGCATTTT
clone size: -
V gene: TRBV28
J gene: TRBJ1-5
D gene: TRBD1

CDR3 protein: CASSKDPGGDTQYF
CDR3 DNA: TGCGCCAGCAGCAAAGATCCCGGAGGAGATACGCAGTATTTT
clone size: -
V gene: TRBV5-1
J gene: TRBJ2-3
D gene: -

CDR3 protein: CATRLPVRRDQPQHF
CDR3 DNA: TGTGCCACCAGATTACCTGTGCGCCGGGATCAGCCCCAGCATTTT
clone size: -
V gene: TRBV19
J gene: TRBJ1-5
D gene: -

CDR3 protein: CASSQDLAGGTYNEQFF
CDR3 DNA: TGTGCCAGCAGCCAAGATTTAGCGGGAGGAACCTACAATGAGCAGTTCTTC
clone size: once
V gene: TRBV4-2
J gene: TRBJ2-1
D gene: TRBD2

CDR3 protein: CASSLTSGLQETQYF
CDR3 DNA: TGTGCCAGCAGCTTGACTAGCGGCCTCCAAGAGACCCAGTACTTC
clone size: -
V gene: TRBV5-6
J gene: TRBJ2-5
D gene: TRBD2

CDR3 protein: CASSWGSRDRGNEQYF
CDR3 DNA: TGCGCCAGCAGCTGGGGGTCCCGGGACAGGGGGAACGAGCAGTACTTC
clone size: -
V gene: TRBV5-1
J gene: TRBJ2-7
D gene: TRBD1

CDR3 protein: CATGSQGAGANVLTF
CDR3 DNA: TGTGCCACCGGGTCTCAGGGGGCTGGGGCCAACGTCCTGACTTTC
clone size: -
V gene: TRBV6-1
J gene: TRBJ2-6
D gene: TRBD1

CDR3 protein: CASRGDRGDNEQFF
CDR3 DNA: TGTGCCAGCAGAGGGGACAGGGGTGACAATGAGCAGTTCTTC
clone size: -
V gene: TRBV2
J gene: TRBJ2-1
D gene: TRBD1

CDR3 protein: CASSLEQPSLTEAFF
CDR3 DNA: TGCGCCAGCAGCTTGGAACAGCCCTCCCTCACTGAAGCTTTCTTT
clone size: -
V gene: TRBV5-1
J gene: TRBJ1-1
D gene: -

CDR3 protein: CASSPLAGGSRDTQYF
CDR3 DNA: TGTGCCAGCAGCCCTCTAGCGGGGGGCTCGAGAGATACGCAGTATTTT
clone size: -
V gene: TRBV7-3
J gene: TRBJ2-3
D gene: TRBD2

CDR3 protein: CAWSPREETQYF
CDR3 DNA: TGTGCCTGGAGCCCAAGAGAAGAGACCCAGTACTTC
clone size: -
V gene: TRBV30
J gene: TRBJ2-5
D gene: -

CDR3 protein: CASSPGLGANTQYF
CDR3 DNA: TGCGCCAGCAGCCCCGGATTGGGCGCGAATACGCAGTATTTT
clone size: few
V gene: TRBV4-1
J gene: TRBJ2-3
D gene: -

CDR3 protein: CASSFRGQGVSGYTF
CDR3 DNA: TGTGCCAGCAGTTTTAGGGGACAGGGGGTGAGTGGCTACACCTTC
clone size: -
V gene: TRBV28
J gene: TRBJ1-2
D gene: TRBD1

CDR3 protein: CASSTGLAGQREQYF
CDR3 DNA: TGTGCCAGTAGTACAGGACTAGCGGGACAACGAGAGCAGTACTTC
clone size: -
V gene: TRBV19
J gene: TRBJ2-7
D gene: TRBD2

CDR3 protein: CASSLMELLAGVRYEQYF
CDR3 DNA: TGTGCCAGCAGTTTAATGGAATTACTAGCGGGAGTACGCTACGAGCAGTACTTC
clone size: few
V gene: TRBV28
J gene: TRBJ2-7
D gene: TRBD2

CDR3 protein: CASSQDATRRAQYF
CDR3 DNA: TGCGCCAGCAGCCAAGACGCCACCCGGAGGGCCCAGTACTTC
clone size: -
V gene: TRBV4-1
J gene: TRBJ2-5
D gene: -

CDR3 protein: CASSEDFSYNEQFF
CDR3 DNA: TGTGCCAGCAGTGAAGACTTCTCCTACAATGAGCAGTTCTTC
clone size: once
V gene: TRBV2
J gene: TRBJ2-1
D gene: -

CDR3 protein: CAISERVASTDTQYF
CDR3 DNA: TGTGCCATCAGTGAACGCGTTGCTAGCACAGATACGCAGTATTTT
clone size: -
V gene: TRBV10-3
J gene: TRBJ2-3
D gene: -

CDR3 protein: CASSRGTGDIPVEQYF
CDR3 DNA: TGTGCCAGCAGTAGGGGGACAGGAGACATCCCCGTCGAGCAGTACTTC
clone size: -
V gene: TRBV28
J gene: TRBJ2-7
D gene: TRBD1

CDR3 protein: CASSLDSSGGQPQHF
CDR3 DNA: TGTGCCAGCAGCTTAGACAGTTCAGGTGGTCAGCCCCAGCATTTT
clone size: few
V gene: TRBV7-2
J gene: TRBJ1-5
D gene: -

CDR3 protein: CASSFAGTQYTGELFF
CDR3 DNA: TGTGCCAGCAGTTTCGCCGGGACACAGTACACCGGGGAGCTGTTTTTT
clone size: -
V gene: TRBV28
J gene: TRBJ2-2
D gene: -

CDR3 protein: CASSPDRIYGYTF
CDR3 DNA: TGTGCCAGCTCACCAGACAGGATCTATGGCTACACCTTC
clone size: -
V gene: TRBV18
J gene: TRBJ1-2
D gene: -

CDR3 protein: CASSQFNGEAFF
CDR3 DNA: TGCGCCAGCAGCCAATTTAACGGGGAAGCTTTCTTT
clone size: once
V gene: TRBV4-1
J gene: TRBJ1-1
D gene: -